This TCR beta chain is drawn from a study of lymphopenia after photon versus proton radiotherapy. Study conclusions and caveats: Under photons, naive T cells and diversity fell while effector/memory populations rose. Better survival with proton therapy was suggested as possible, not demonstrated. After the lymphocyte nadir, photon-treated repertoires showed oligoclonal expansion, especially of CD8+ Temra cells.

Per the germline V gene, CDR1 is MNHEY and CDR2 is SVGAGI. Trimming took off 5 bases at V and 0 bases at J, with 5 bases between the two ends. The CDR3 runs 12 residues. Profiling relied on immunoSEQ multiplex PCR, and the TCRdb table lists in-frame clones only, not all of them. The data show approximately 170,000 clones, with approximately 91% seen just once and around 5% held by the top ten. Concerning this clone itself: Its antigen is unidentified.

This sequence originates from a man in his forties or fifties with gastric cancer. V gene TRBV6-5 combines with J gene TRBJ2-7, with D perhaps TRBD2 (5 bases). The sequences come from peripheral blood, collected from a patient treated with photon-based radiotherapy. The chain's CDR3 is CASSTSSYEQYF. As DNA, the CDR3 is TGTGCCAGCAGTACTAGCTCCTACGAGCAGTACTTC.